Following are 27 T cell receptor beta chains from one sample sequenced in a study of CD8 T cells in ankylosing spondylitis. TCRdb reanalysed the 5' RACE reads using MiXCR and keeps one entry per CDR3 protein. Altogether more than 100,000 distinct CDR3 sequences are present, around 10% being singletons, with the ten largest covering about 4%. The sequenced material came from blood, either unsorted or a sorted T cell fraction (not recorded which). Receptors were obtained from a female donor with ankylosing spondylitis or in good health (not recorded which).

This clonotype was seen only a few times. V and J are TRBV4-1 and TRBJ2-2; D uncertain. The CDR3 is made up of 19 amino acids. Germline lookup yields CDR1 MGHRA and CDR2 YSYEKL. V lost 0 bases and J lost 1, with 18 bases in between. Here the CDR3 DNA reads TGCGCCAGCAGCCAAGAAGAAAGATGGACGGACCTGAACACCGGGGAGCTGTTTTTT. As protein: CASSQEERWTDLNTGELFF.

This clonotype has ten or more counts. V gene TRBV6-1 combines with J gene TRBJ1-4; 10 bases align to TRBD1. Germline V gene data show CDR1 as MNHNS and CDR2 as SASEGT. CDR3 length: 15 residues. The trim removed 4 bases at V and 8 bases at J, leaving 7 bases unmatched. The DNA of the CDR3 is TGTGCCAGCAGTGGACCGGGACAGGGGAGAGAAAAACTGTTTTTT. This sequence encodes CASSGPGQGREKLFF.

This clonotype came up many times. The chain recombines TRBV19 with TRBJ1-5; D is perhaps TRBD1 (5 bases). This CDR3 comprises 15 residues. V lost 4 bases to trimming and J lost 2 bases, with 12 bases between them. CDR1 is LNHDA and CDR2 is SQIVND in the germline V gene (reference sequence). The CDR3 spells CASSRQGFGNQPQHF. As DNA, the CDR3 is TGTGCCAGTAGTAGGCAGGGCTTTGGCAATCAGCCCCAGCATTTT.

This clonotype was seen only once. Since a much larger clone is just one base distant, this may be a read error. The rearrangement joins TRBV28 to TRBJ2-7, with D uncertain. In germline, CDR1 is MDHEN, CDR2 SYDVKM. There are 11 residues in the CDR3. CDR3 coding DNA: TGTGTCAGCAGTTTGGCCTCGGAGCAGTACTTC. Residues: CVSSLASEQYF.

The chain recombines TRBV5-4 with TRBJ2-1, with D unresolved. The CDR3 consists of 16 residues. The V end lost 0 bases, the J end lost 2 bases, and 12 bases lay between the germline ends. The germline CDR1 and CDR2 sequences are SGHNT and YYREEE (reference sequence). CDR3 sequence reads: CASSLAPVVPYNEQFF. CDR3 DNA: TGTGCCAGCAGCTTGGCCCCAGTGGTCCCCTACAATGAGCAGTTCTTC.

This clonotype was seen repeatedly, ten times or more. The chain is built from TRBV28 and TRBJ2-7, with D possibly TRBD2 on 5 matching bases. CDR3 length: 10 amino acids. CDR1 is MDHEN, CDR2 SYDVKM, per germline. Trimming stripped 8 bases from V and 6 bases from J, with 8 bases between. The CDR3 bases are TGTGCCAGCGGACGGGGCGAGCAGTACTTC. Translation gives CASGRGEQYF. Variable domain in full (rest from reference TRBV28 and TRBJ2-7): DVKVTQSSRYLVKRTGEKVFLECVQDMDHENMFWYRQDPGLGLRLIYFSYDVKMKEKGDIPEGYSVSREKKERFSLILESASTNQTSMYLCASGRGEQYFGPGTRLTVT.

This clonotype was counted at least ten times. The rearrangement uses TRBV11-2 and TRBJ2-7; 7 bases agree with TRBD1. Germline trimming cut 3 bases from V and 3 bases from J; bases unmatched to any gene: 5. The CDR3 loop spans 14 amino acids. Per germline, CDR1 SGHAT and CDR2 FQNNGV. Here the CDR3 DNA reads TGTGCCAGCAGCTTCCTCCGACAGGGCTACGAGCAGTACTTC. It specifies CASSFLRQGYEQYF.

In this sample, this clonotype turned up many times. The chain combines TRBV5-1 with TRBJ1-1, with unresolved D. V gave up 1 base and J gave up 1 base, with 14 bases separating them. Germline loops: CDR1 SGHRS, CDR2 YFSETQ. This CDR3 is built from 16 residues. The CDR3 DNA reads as TGCGCCAGCAGCTTGCCTGCATCCGGTGGGAACACTGAAGCTTTCTTT. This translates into CASSLPASGGNTEAFF.

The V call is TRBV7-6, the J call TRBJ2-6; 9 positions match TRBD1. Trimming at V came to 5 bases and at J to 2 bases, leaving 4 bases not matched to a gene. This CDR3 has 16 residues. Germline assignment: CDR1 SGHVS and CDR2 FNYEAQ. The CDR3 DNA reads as TGTGCCAGCAGCGATGACAGGGGGACTGGGGCCAACGTCCTGACTTTC. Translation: CASSDDRGTGANVLTF.

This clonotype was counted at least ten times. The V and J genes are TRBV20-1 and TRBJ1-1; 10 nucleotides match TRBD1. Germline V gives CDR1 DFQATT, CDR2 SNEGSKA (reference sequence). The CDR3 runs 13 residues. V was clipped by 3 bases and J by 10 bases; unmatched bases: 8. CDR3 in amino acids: CSARMGQGFGAFF. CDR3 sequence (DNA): TGCAGTGCTAGGATGGGACAGGGGTTTGGAGCTTTCTTT.

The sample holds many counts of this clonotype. The CDR3 sequence is CASSLTGLDVGTQYF. CDR3 DNA sequence: TGTGCCAGCAGCTTGACAGGGCTAGACGTGGGTACGCAGTATTTT. This chain connects TRBV5-4 to TRBJ2-3; maybe TRBD1 (6 bases). CDR1 is SGHNT and CDR2 is YYREEE in the germline V gene (reference sequence). The CDR3 runs 15 residues. The V end was cut by 1 base, the J end by 8 bases, with 17 bases between.

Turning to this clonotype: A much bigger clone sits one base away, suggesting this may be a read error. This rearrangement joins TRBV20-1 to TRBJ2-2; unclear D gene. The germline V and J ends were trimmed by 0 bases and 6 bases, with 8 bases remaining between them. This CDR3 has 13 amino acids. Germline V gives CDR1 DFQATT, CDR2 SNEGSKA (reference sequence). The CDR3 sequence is CSARDGRAGELFF. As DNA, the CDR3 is TGCAGTGCTAGAGATGGTAGGGCCGGGGAGCTGTTTTTT.

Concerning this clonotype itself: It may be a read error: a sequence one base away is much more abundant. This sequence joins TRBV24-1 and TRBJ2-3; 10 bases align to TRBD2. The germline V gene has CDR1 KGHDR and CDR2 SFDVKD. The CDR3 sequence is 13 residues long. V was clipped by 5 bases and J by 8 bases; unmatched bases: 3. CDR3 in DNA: TGTGCCACCAGTGGGACTAGCGGTCGTACGCAGTATTTT. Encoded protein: CATSGTSGRTQYF.

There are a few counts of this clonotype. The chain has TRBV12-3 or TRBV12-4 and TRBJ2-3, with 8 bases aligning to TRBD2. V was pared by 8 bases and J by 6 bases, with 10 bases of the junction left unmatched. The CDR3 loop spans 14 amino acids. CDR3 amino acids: CASVAGGEGDTQYF. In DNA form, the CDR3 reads TGTGCCAGCGTGGCGGGAGGAGAGGGGGATACGCAGTATTTT.

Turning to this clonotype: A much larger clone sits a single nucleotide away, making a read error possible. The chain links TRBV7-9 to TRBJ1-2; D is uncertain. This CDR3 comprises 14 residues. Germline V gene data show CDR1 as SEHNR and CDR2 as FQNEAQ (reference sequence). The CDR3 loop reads CASSLWEGDNGYPF. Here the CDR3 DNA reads TGTGCCAGCAGCTTATGGGAAGGCGACAATGGCTACCCCTTC. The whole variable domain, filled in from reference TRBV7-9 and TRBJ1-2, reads DTGVSQNPRHKITKRGQNVTFRCDPISEHNRLYWYRQTLGQGPEFLTYFQNEAQLEKSRLLSDRFSAERPKGSFSTLEIQRTEQGDSAMYLCASSLWEGDNGYPFGSGTRLTVV.

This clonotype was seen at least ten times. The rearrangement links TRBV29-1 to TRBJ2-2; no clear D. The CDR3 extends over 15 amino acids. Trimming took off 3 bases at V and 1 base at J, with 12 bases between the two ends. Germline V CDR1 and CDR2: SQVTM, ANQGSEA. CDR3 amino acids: CSVEVQRVNTGELFF. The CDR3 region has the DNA TGCAGCGTTGAGGTACAGCGTGTGAACACCGGGGAGCTGTTTTTT.

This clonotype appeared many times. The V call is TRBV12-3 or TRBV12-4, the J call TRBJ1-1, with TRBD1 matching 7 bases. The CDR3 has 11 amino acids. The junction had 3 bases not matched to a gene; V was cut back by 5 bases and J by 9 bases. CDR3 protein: CASSTTGKAFF. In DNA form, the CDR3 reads TGTGCCAGCAGTACGACAGGGAAAGCTTTCTTT.

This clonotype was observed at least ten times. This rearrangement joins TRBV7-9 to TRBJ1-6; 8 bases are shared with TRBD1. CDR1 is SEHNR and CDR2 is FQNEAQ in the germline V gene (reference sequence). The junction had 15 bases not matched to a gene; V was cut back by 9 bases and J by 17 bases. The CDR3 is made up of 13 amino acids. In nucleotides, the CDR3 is TGTGCCAGTGAGGGACAGGAGGATTCCTTCTTCCACTTT. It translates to CASEGQEDSFFHF.

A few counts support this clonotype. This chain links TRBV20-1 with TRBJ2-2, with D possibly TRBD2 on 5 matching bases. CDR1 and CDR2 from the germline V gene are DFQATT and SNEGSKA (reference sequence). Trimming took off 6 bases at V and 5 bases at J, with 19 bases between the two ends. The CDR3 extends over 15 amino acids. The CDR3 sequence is CSAQAHQRETGELFF. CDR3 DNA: TGCAGTGCCCAAGCCCACCAGAGGGAGACCGGGGAGCTGTTTTTT.

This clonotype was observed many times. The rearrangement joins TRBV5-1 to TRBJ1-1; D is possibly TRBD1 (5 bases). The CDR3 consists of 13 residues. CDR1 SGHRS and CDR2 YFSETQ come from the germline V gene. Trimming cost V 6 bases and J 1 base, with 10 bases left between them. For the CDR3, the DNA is TGCGCCAGCACTACTGGGGGGAACACTGAAGCTTTCTTT. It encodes CASTTGGNTEAFF.

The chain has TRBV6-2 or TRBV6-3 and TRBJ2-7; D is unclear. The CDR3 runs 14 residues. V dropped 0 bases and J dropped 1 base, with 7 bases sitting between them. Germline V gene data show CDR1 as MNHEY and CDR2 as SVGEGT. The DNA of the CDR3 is TGTGCCAGCAGTTACTCGTCAGTTTCCTACGAGCAGTACTTC. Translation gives CASSYSSVSYEQYF.

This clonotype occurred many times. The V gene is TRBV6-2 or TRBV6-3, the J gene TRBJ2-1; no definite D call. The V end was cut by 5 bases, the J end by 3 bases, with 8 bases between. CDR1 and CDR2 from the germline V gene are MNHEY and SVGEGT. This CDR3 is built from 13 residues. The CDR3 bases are TGTGCCAGCAGTGCGCCAATCTACAATGAGCAGTTCTTC. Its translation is CASSAPIYNEQFF.

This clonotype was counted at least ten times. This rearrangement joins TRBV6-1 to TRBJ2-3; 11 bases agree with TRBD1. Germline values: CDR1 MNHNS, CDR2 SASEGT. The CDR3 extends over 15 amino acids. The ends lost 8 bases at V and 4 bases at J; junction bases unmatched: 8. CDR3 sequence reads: CASFARTGGSDTQYF. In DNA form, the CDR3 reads TGTGCCAGCTTTGCCCGGACAGGGGGCTCAGATACGCAGTATTTT.

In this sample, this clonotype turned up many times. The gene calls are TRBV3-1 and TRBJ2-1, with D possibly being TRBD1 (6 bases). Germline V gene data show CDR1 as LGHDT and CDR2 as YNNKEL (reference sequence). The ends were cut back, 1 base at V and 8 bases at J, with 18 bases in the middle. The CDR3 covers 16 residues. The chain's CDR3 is CASSQATGSGSHEQFF. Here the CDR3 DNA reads TGTGCCAGCAGCCAAGCGACAGGCTCGGGGTCACATGAGCAGTTCTTC.

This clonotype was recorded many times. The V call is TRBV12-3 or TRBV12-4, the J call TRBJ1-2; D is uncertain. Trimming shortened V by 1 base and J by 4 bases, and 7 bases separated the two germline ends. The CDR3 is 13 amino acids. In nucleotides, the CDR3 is TGTGCCAGCAGTTTAGAACAGTCCTATGGCTACACCTTC. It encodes CASSLEQSYGYTF.

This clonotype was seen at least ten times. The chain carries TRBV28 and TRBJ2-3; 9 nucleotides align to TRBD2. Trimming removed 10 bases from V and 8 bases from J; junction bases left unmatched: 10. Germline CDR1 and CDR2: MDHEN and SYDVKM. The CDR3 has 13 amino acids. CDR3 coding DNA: TGTGCCACCCACTCGACTAGCGGCGGTACGCAGTATTTT. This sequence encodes CATHSTSGGTQYF. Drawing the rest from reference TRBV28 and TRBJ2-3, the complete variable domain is DVKVTQSSRYLVKRTGEKVFLECVQDMDHENMFWYRQDPGLGLRLIYFSYDVKMKEKGDIPEGYSVSREKKERFSLILESASTNQTSMYLCATHSTSGGTQYFGPGTRLTVL.

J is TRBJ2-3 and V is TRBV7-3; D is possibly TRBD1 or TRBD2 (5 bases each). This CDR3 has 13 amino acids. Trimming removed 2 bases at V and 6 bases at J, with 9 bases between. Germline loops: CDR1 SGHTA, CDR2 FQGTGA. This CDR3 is CASSLGDRDTQYF. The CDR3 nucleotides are TGTGCCAGCAGCTTAGGGGACCGGGATACGCAGTATTTT. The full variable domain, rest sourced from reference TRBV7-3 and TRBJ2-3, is GAGVSQTPSNKVTEKGKYVELRCDPISGHTALYWYRQSLGQGPEFLIYFQGTGAADDSGLPNDRFFAVRPEGSVSTLKIQRTERGDSAVYLCASSLGDRDTQYFGPGTRLTVL.